The rows below give T cell receptor beta chains drawn from one sample of a study of PD-1 blockade in classical Hodgkin lymphoma. The assay was immunoSEQ multiplex PCR, and TCRdb's table has in-frame clones only and misses some. The data contain about 94,000 clones, about 93% of them singletons. Specimen: peripheral blood mononuclear cells (PBMCs), collected before the fourth cycle of nivolumab. The receptors originated from a human donor with classical Hodgkin lymphoma. The CDR3 runs from the conserved cysteine through the conserved F or W. D genes are given only for firm matches. A row's size may be missing; if present it is once, few, many or a size class.

size: .; J: TRBJ2-3; D: .; V: TRBV28; DNA: TGTGCCAGCAGTCGGGGCCAGGCCCTCTCAGATACGCAGTATTTT; CDR3: CASSRGQALSDTQYF
size: .; J: TRBJ2-3; D: .; V: TRBV6-4; DNA: TGTGCCAGCAGTGCCACAGGTGCAGATACGCAGTATTTT; CDR3: CASSATGADTQYF
size: .; J: TRBJ2-1; D: TRBD2; V: TRBV5-6; DNA: TGTGCCAGCAGCGGACTAGCGGGGTACAATGAGCAGTTCTTC; CDR3: CASSGLAGYNEQFF
size: few; J: TRBJ2-7; D: TRBD2; V: TRBV27; DNA: TGTGCCAGCAGTCAGGGAAGAGCGGGGGCCTACGAGCAGTACTTC; CDR3: CASSQGRAGAYEQYF
size: .; J: TRBJ2-1; D: TRBD1; V: TRBV27; DNA: TGTGCCAGCAGAAGGACAGGGGAATACAATGAGCAGTTCTTC; CDR3: CASRRTGEYNEQFF
size: .; J: TRBJ2-7; D: .; V: TRBV27; DNA: TGTGCCAGCAGTTTATCATCCACAGGAAAAAGGTACTTC; CDR3: CASSLSSTGKRYF
size: .; J: TRBJ1-1; D: TRBD1; V: TRBV6-5; DNA: TGTGCCAGCAGTTACAGGACAGGGGTTGGGGAAGCTTTCTTT; CDR3: CASSYRTGVGEAFF
size: .; J: TRBJ1-5; D: .; V: TRBV5-6; DNA: TGTGCCAGCAGCTTGGGCACTTTCGGGTTGAGCAATCAGCCCCAGCATTTT; CDR3: CASSLGTFGLSNQPQHF
size: .; J: TRBJ1-5; D: .; V: TRBV6-1; DNA: TGTGCCAGCAGTGAGGGAGGGGGCAATCAGCCCCAGCATTTT; CDR3: CASSEGGGNQPQHF
size: .; J: TRBJ2-3; D: .; V: TRBV6-6; DNA: TGTGCCAGCAGTTACTCGAACGGAGATACGCAGTATTTT; CDR3: CASSYSNGDTQYF
size: few; J: TRBJ1-5; D: .; V: TRBV10-2; DNA: TGCGCCAGCAGTGAGTATCCGACTAGGACCGATCAGCCCCAGCATTTT; CDR3: CASSEYPTRTDQPQHF
size: .; J: TRBJ2-7; D: TRBD1; V: TRBV27; DNA: TGTGCCAGCAGAAAACAGGGGGGCGAGCAGTACTTC; CDR3: CASRKQGGEQYF
size: .; J: TRBJ1-1; D: .; V: TRBV19; DNA: TGTGCCAGTAGTATGATTCGGGGGACGAACACTGAAGCTTTCTTT; CDR3: CASSMIRGTNTEAFF
size: .; J: TRBJ2-7; D: .; V: TRBV5-1; DNA: TGCGCCAGCAGCCCAGCAGCGACAGGCCCCTACGAGCAGTACTTC; CDR3: CASSPAATGPYEQYF
size: .; J: TRBJ1-1; D: .; V: TRBV19; DNA: TGTGCCAGTAGTCTGGGGACACTCATGAACACTGAAGCTTTCTTT; CDR3: CASSLGTLMNTEAFF
size: .; J: TRBJ2-1; D: .; V: TRBV5-4; DNA: TGTGCCAGCAGCAGCTCCCGCGCCGGGAGATCGGACAATGAGCAGTTCTTC; CDR3: CASSSSRAGRSDNEQFF
size: .; J: TRBJ1-3; D: .; V: TRBV6-6; DNA: TGTGCCAGCAGTCCAGACAGGAGCTCTGGAAACACCATATATTTT; CDR3: CASSPDRSSGNTIYF
size: .; J: TRBJ2-7; D: .; V: TRBV25-1; DNA: TGTGCCAGCATCGATCGGGCCTCCGCCGCCTACGAGCAGTACTTC; CDR3: CASIDRASAAYEQYF
size: .; J: TRBJ2-3; D: TRBD1; V: TRBV5-4; DNA: TGTGCCAGCAGCACCCGGACAGGGACGGCAGATACGCAGTATTTT; CDR3: CASSTRTGTADTQYF
size: .; J: TRBJ2-2; D: TRBD2; V: TRBV7-9; DNA: TGTGCCAGCAGCTTAGGGTCTAGCGGGAACACCGGGGAGCTGTTTTTT; CDR3: CASSLGSSGNTGELFF
size: .; J: TRBJ1-5; D: .; V: TRBV7-2; DNA: TGTGCCAGCAGCTTAGAACAGCCAAGGAATCAGCCCCAGCATTTT; CDR3: CASSLEQPRNQPQHF
size: .; J: TRBJ2-1; D: .; V: TRBV10-3; DNA: TGTGCCATTTCTAGCGAACAGTACAATGAGCAGTTCTTC; CDR3: CAISSEQYNEQFF
size: .; J: TRBJ2-1; D: .; V: TRBV11-3; DNA: TGTGCCAGCAGCTTACCGGGAAGCTACAATGAGCAGTTCTTC; CDR3: CASSLPGSYNEQFF
size: once; J: TRBJ1-1; D: .; V: TRBV6-5; DNA: TGTGCCAGCAGTTACACCATTAGTTGGTCTGACACTGAAGCTTTCTTT; CDR3: CASSYTISWSDTEAFF
size: .; J: TRBJ2-7; D: .; V: TRBV5-6; DNA: TGTGCCAGCAGCTCCACGGACAGCGCCTACGAGCAGTACTTC; CDR3: CASSSTDSAYEQYF
size: .; J: TRBJ1-3; D: .; V: TRBV14; DNA: TGTGCCAGCAGCCAAGATTTGGCTGGAAACACCATATATTTT; CDR3: CASSQDLAGNTIYF
size: .; J: TRBJ2-1; D: .; V: TRBV7-9; DNA: TGTGCCAGCAGCCGAGGGACCGGGGGGCTAAGGATCTTC; CDR3: CASSRGTGGLRIF
size: .; J: TRBJ2-3; D: TRBD2; V: TRBV7-2; DNA: TGTGCCAGCAGCTTAGGACTAGCGGGATGGGCAGATACGCAGTATTTT; CDR3: CASSLGLAGWADTQYF
size: .; J: TRBJ1-1; D: TRBD1; V: TRBV25-1; DNA: TGTGCCAGCAGTGAACCACAGGGGATGAACACTGAAGCTTTCTTT; CDR3: CASSEPQGMNTEAFF
size: once; J: TRBJ2-1; D: .; V: TRBV27; DNA: TGTGCCAGCAGTTTGGGGGTCGTCGGCTACAATGAGCAGTTCTTC; CDR3: CASSLGVVGYNEQFF
size: .; J: TRBJ2-3; D: TRBD1; V: TRBV27; DNA: TGTGCCAGCAGCTCTCCCTCAGGGACAGGGCGCACAGATACGCAGTATTTT; CDR3: CASSSPSGTGRTDTQYF